A selection of T cell receptor beta chains follows, all from one sample in a study of cytomegalovirus exposure and HLA in healthy donors. Data came from immunoSEQ multiplex PCR; TCRdb stores just in-frame clones and leaves some out. Found here are under 70,000 clones; the top ten clones hold under 10%. Sequenced material: PBMCs. These receptor sequences come from a man in his forties or fifties in good health and CMV-seropositive. Both conserved end residues are part of each CDR3. A D gene is named only where the DNA matches it firmly.

j_gene: TRBJ1-1; d_gene: NA; v_gene: TRBV6-5; CDR3nt: TGTGCCAGCAGTTACTCAGCGGGCACTGAAGCTTTCTTT; CDR3aa: CASSYSAGTEAFF
j_gene: TRBJ2-7; d_gene: TRBD1; v_gene: TRBV4-1; CDR3nt: TGCGCCAGCAGCCAAGTTACAGGGGGGCGCAGCGAGCAGTACTTC; CDR3aa: CASSQVTGGRSEQYF
j_gene: TRBJ2-7; d_gene: TRBD1; v_gene: TRBV10-3; CDR3nt: TGTGCCAGCGGGACAGGGGAAGCATACGAGCAGTACTTC; CDR3aa: CASGTGEAYEQYF
j_gene: TRBJ1-1; d_gene: TRBD1; v_gene: TRBV30; CDR3nt: TGTGCCTGCCCGACAGGGGGGAACACTGAAGCTTTCTTT; CDR3aa: CACPTGGNTEAFF
j_gene: TRBJ2-7; d_gene: TRBD2; v_gene: TRBV6-5; CDR3nt: TGTGCCAGCAGTACTAGCGGGAGCCTTTACGAGCAGTACTTC; CDR3aa: CASSTSGSLYEQYF
j_gene: TRBJ2-5; d_gene: TRBD2; v_gene: TRBV7-2; CDR3nt: TGTGCCAGCAGCTTCCCGCTAGCGGGGGGGCTCGAGACCCAGTACTTC; CDR3aa: CASSFPLAGGLETQYF
j_gene: TRBJ2-7; d_gene: TRBD2; v_gene: TRBV7-2; CDR3nt: TGTGCCAGCAGCTTAGGTGTCGGGGGTTCTAGCGGGGATCGCTACGAGCAGTACTTC; CDR3aa: CASSLGVGGSSGDRYEQYF
j_gene: TRBJ2-7; d_gene: TRBD2; v_gene: TRBV29-1; CDR3nt: TGCAGCGTTGTCACTGGACTAGCAGAGACCACTTCCTACGAGCAGTACTTC; CDR3aa: CSVVTGLAETTSYEQYF
j_gene: TRBJ2-3; d_gene: NA; v_gene: TRBV7-9; CDR3nt: TGTGCCAGCAGCTTACTGGCGGGAACAGATACGCAGTATTTT; CDR3aa: CASSLLAGTDTQYF
j_gene: TRBJ2-7; d_gene: TRBD1; v_gene: TRBV27; CDR3nt: TGTGCCAGCAGTTTATCAGGGGGCCCCTACTACGAGCAGTACTTC; CDR3aa: CASSLSGGPYYEQYF
j_gene: TRBJ2-6; d_gene: NA; v_gene: TRBV19; CDR3nt: TGTGCCAGTAGCGTTGGACAGCCTGGGGCCAACGTCCTGACTTTC; CDR3aa: CASSVGQPGANVLTF
j_gene: TRBJ1-2; d_gene: NA; v_gene: TRBV7-9; CDR3nt: TGTGCCAGCAGTAACAGGGTCCTTAACTATGGCTACACCTTC; CDR3aa: CASSNRVLNYGYTF
j_gene: TRBJ2-3; d_gene: TRBD2; v_gene: TRBV29-1; CDR3nt: TGCAGCGTTGAACCCAGGCTAGCGGCCCCTCGCACAGATACGCAGTATTTT; CDR3aa: CSVEPRLAAPRTDTQYF
j_gene: TRBJ2-7; d_gene: NA; v_gene: TRBV4-3; CDR3nt: TGCGCCAGCAGCCAGGGTTCGGGCTACGAGCAGTACTTC; CDR3aa: CASSQGSGYEQYF
j_gene: TRBJ2-1; d_gene: TRBD2; v_gene: TRBV19; CDR3nt: TGTGCCAGTAGGGGTATAGGGACTAGCGGGACCACCTACAATGAGCAGTTCTTC; CDR3aa: CASRGIGTSGTTYNEQFF
j_gene: TRBJ1-1; d_gene: NA; v_gene: TRBV11-1; CDR3nt: TGTGCCAGCATCCCCGCGAGGCCACAGAACACTGAAGCTTTCTTT; CDR3aa: CASIPARPQNTEAFF
j_gene: TRBJ2-1; d_gene: TRBD1; v_gene: TRBV7-3; CDR3nt: TGTGCCAGCCGGACCTCAGGGGGCGATGAGCAGTTCTTC; CDR3aa: CASRTSGGDEQFF
j_gene: TRBJ1-2; d_gene: NA; v_gene: TRBV7-2; CDR3nt: TGTGCCAGCAGCTTAGAGGGGGTAGGGGCCTTCTATGGCTACACCTTC; CDR3aa: CASSLEGVGAFYGYTF
j_gene: TRBJ1-2; d_gene: NA; v_gene: TRBV30; CDR3nt: TGTGCCTGGAGTCCACAGGGTGGCTATGGCTACACCTTC; CDR3aa: CAWSPQGGYGYTF
j_gene: TRBJ2-1; d_gene: TRBD1; v_gene: TRBV5-1; CDR3nt: TGCGCCAGCTCTCGGAGAACAGGGGGCGCCTACAATGAGCAGTTCTTC; CDR3aa: CASSRRTGGAYNEQFF
j_gene: TRBJ2-7; d_gene: TRBD1; v_gene: TRBV7-9; CDR3nt: TGTGCCAGCAGAGGACAGGGTAGCTACGAGCAGTACTTC; CDR3aa: CASRGQGSYEQYF
j_gene: TRBJ2-7; d_gene: TRBD1; v_gene: TRBV4-1; CDR3nt: TGCGCCAGCAGCCACCCCAAACAAGGGGGCAGCGCCTACGAGCAGTACTTC; CDR3aa: CASSHPKQGGSAYEQYF
j_gene: TRBJ1-6; d_gene: NA; v_gene: TRBV28; CDR3nt: TGTGCCAGCAGTCCAGGATCACCCCTCCACTTT; CDR3aa: CASSPGSPLHF
j_gene: TRBJ2-7; d_gene: TRBD2; v_gene: TRBV6-1; CDR3nt: TGTGCCAGCAGTGGCTCCGGGACTAGCGGCCTAGTCGGCGAGCAGTACTTC; CDR3aa: CASSGSGTSGLVGEQYF
j_gene: TRBJ2-7; d_gene: TRBD1; v_gene: TRBV7-6; CDR3nt: TGTGCCAGCAGCTTAGATGACAGGGGGAACGAGCAGTACTTC; CDR3aa: CASSLDDRGNEQYF
j_gene: TRBJ2-1; d_gene: NA; v_gene: TRBV19; CDR3nt: TGTGCCAGTCAAGGGGTTAATGAGCAGTTCTTC; CDR3aa: CASQGVNEQFF
j_gene: TRBJ2-1; d_gene: NA; v_gene: TRBV29-1; CDR3nt: TGCAGCGTTATATCCTGGGGGCAGGGAGTCGACAATGAGCAGTTCTTC; CDR3aa: CSVISWGQGVDNEQFF
j_gene: TRBJ2-7; d_gene: TRBD2; v_gene: TRBV28; CDR3nt: TGTGCCAGCAGTTTGGCTAGCGGGAGATCGGGGGGGTACGAGCAGTACTTC; CDR3aa: CASSLASGRSGGYEQYF
j_gene: TRBJ1-2; d_gene: NA; v_gene: TRBV4-3; CDR3nt: TGCGCCAGCAGCCCAGAGGGAGGCCTAAACTATGGCTACACCTTC; CDR3aa: CASSPEGGLNYGYTF
j_gene: TRBJ2-1; d_gene: NA; v_gene: TRBV6-5; CDR3nt: TGTGCCAGCAGTAAGGGGCGCAATGAGCAGTTCTTC; CDR3aa: CASSKGRNEQFF
j_gene: TRBJ2-5; d_gene: TRBD1; v_gene: TRBV15; CDR3nt: TGTGCCACCAGCAGGGGGGACGGGACAGGGGTCCAAGAGACCCAGTACTTC; CDR3aa: CATSRGDGTGVQETQYF
j_gene: TRBJ1-6; d_gene: NA; v_gene: TRBV18; CDR3nt: TGTGCCAGCTCAACAAAGGGGGAGAGCTCCTATAATTCACCCCTCCACTTT; CDR3aa: CASSTKGESSYNSPLHF
j_gene: TRBJ2-1; d_gene: NA; v_gene: TRBV29-1; CDR3nt: TGCAGCGTTGATACCTACAATGAGCAGTTCTTC; CDR3aa: CSVDTYNEQFF
j_gene: TRBJ2-7; d_gene: NA; v_gene: TRBV5-1; CDR3nt: TGCGCCAGCAGATCCCTCCGGGGACACCGAGCCTACGAGCAGTACTTC; CDR3aa: CASRSLRGHRAYEQYF
j_gene: TRBJ1-6; d_gene: NA; v_gene: TRBV28; CDR3nt: TGTGCCAGCAGCGCTTTCACCGGGGACTCCAGCTCCTATAATTCACCCCTCCACTTT; CDR3aa: CASSAFTGDSSSYNSPLHF
j_gene: TRBJ2-1; d_gene: TRBD1; v_gene: TRBV28; CDR3nt: TGTGCCAGCAGTACCGCCGGGACAGGGGACTACAATGAGCAGTTCTTC; CDR3aa: CASSTAGTGDYNEQFF
j_gene: TRBJ1-4; d_gene: NA; v_gene: TRBV29-1; CDR3nt: TGCAGCGTTGGGGAGGAAAAACTGTTTTTT; CDR3aa: CSVGEEKLFF
j_gene: TRBJ1-1; d_gene: NA; v_gene: TRBV5-6; CDR3nt: TGTGCCAGCAGCTCAGCAGGGGCCCCGAACACTGAAGCTTTCTTT; CDR3aa: CASSSAGAPNTEAFF
j_gene: TRBJ1-4; d_gene: TRBD1; v_gene: TRBV6-5; CDR3nt: TGTGCCAGCAGTCCTAGACAGGGCTCCCATGAAAAACTGTTTTTT; CDR3aa: CASSPRQGSHEKLFF
j_gene: TRBJ2-7; d_gene: NA; v_gene: TRBV18; CDR3nt: TGTGCCAGCTCACCTGAGAGCCGTTCCTACGAGCAGTACTTC; CDR3aa: CASSPESRSYEQYF
j_gene: TRBJ1-1; d_gene: NA; v_gene: TRBV2; CDR3nt: TGTGCCAGCAGTACAGGGAGGGTCACTGAAGCTTTCTTT; CDR3aa: CASSTGRVTEAFF
j_gene: TRBJ2-1; d_gene: NA; v_gene: TRBV18; CDR3nt: TGTGCCAGCTCACCACGGGGGCAGTCAACCTACAATGAGCAGTTCTTC; CDR3aa: CASSPRGQSTYNEQFF
j_gene: TRBJ2-7; d_gene: NA; v_gene: TRBV7-2; CDR3nt: TGTGCCAGCAGCTTAGCGGAGGGTTTTGGCGAGCAGTACTTC; CDR3aa: CASSLAEGFGEQYF
j_gene: TRBJ1-2; d_gene: NA; v_gene: TRBV7-2; CDR3nt: TGTGCCAGCAGTCTGCGGGCTCACGGCTACACCTTC; CDR3aa: CASSLRAHGYTF
j_gene: TRBJ2-7; d_gene: TRBD2; v_gene: TRBV13; CDR3nt: TGTGCCAGCAGCTTAGGGACTAGCGGAAAGGTCCGCGAGCAGTACTTC; CDR3aa: CASSLGTSGKVREQYF
j_gene: TRBJ2-6; d_gene: TRBD1; v_gene: TRBV9; CDR3nt: TGTGCCAGCAGCGTGGGACAGGGTTCAGGGGCCAACGTCCTGACTTTC; CDR3aa: CASSVGQGSGANVLTF
j_gene: TRBJ2-5; d_gene: TRBD1; v_gene: TRBV19; CDR3nt: TGTGCTGCCGGGACAGGGGCTCTCCAAGAGACCCAGTACTTC; CDR3aa: CAAGTGALQETQYF
j_gene: TRBJ2-2; d_gene: TRBD2; v_gene: TRBV4-3; CDR3nt: TGCGCCAGCAGCCAAGGGACTAGCGGAAAAACGAACACCGGGGAGCTGTTTTTT; CDR3aa: CASSQGTSGKTNTGELFF
j_gene: TRBJ2-7; d_gene: NA; v_gene: TRBV27; CDR3nt: TGTGCCAGCAGTACAGGGAACGAGCAGTACTTC; CDR3aa: CASSTGNEQYF
j_gene: TRBJ2-5; d_gene: NA; v_gene: TRBV7-2; CDR3nt: TGTGCCAGCAGCTTACTGAGAGGGGGAGTTAGCCAAGAGACCCAGTACTTC; CDR3aa: CASSLLRGGVSQETQYF
j_gene: TRBJ2-3; d_gene: NA; v_gene: TRBV30; CDR3nt: TGTGCCTGGACGATGCCTAGCGCCCCCCGGCCAGATACGCAGTATTTT; CDR3aa: CAWTMPSAPRPDTQYF